Following are 25 T cell receptor beta chains from one sample sequenced in a study of blood T cells in healthy people across ages. Combining a sample-barcoded 5' primer with a J-beta primer mix, a second PCR ran for roughly 7 to 11 cycles. TCRdb called the 5' RACE reads again in MiXCR, with one record for every CDR3 protein. The table shows around 820,000 distinct CDR3 sequences, with around 25% occurring only once. This sample also appeared in a second study, on T cells of mothers and their children.

What was sequenced was blood. These receptors originate from a boy between 10 and 17 years old in good health.

This clonotype was recorded a few times. The chain employs TRBV6-1 and TRBJ2-5; weak D call: TRBD1 (6 bases). Germline loops: CDR1 MNHNS, CDR2 SASEGT. The CDR3 has 14 residues. V was cut by 8 bases and J by 0 bases, with 13 bases left in between. CDR3 amino acids: CASARGTNQETQYF. Here the CDR3 DNA reads TGTGCCAGCGCTAGGGGGACAAACCAAGAGACCCAGTACTTC.

This clonotype was detected only once. The V call is TRBV6-2 or TRBV6-3, the J call TRBJ1-4; TRBD1 matches at 11 bases. The V and J ends lost 7 bases and 8 bases, in that order; junction bases with no gene match: 12. Germline loops: CDR1 MNHEY, CDR2 SVGEGT. The CDR3 spans 16 residues. DNA for the CDR3: TGTGCCAGCACCTACGGACAGGGGGCGCGGCCCGAAAAACTGTTTTTT. Translation: CASTYGQGARPEKLFF.

The V and J genes are TRBV4-3 and TRBJ2-3; D uncertain. CDR1 is LGHNA, CDR2 YSLEER, per germline. This CDR3 region has 16 residues. V lost 0 bases and J lost 0, with 10 bases in between. This CDR3 is CASSQDPATSTDTQYF. In DNA, the CDR3 is TGCGCCAGCAGCCAAGATCCAGCCACGAGCACAGATACGCAGTATTTT.

The chain has TRBV2 and TRBJ2-3; 7 bases match TRBD1. CDR1 and CDR2 (germline): SNHLY, FYNNEI. CDR3 length: 12 residues. Trimming took 7 bases from V and 8 from J; bases not matched to a gene: 6. This CDR3 reads CASKQGFGTQYF. CDR3 sequence (DNA): TGTGCCAGCAAACAGGGGTTTGGTACGCAGTATTTT.

V is TRBV3-1 and J is TRBJ1-1; no clear D gene. Germline V CDR1 and CDR2: LGHDT, YNNKEL (reference sequence). Trimming removed 6 bases at V and 1 base at J, with 24 bases between. The CDR3 is 18 amino acids. CDR3 DNA sequence: TGTGCCAGCAGGTCCCTAGGCGGGCCCTCTCGTCGGAACACTGAAGCTTTCTTT. The encoded protein is CASRSLGGPSRRNTEAFF.

This clonotype was recorded only once. The chain links TRBV10-3 to TRBJ1-4, with 7 nucleotides matching TRBD1. Germline V gene data show CDR1 as ENHRY and CDR2 as SYGVKD. J lost 4 bases, V lost 6 bases, and 5 bases had no gene match. The CDR3 has 14 amino acids. The CDR3 protein is CAISPGQSNEKLFF. CDR3 sequence (DNA): TGTGCCATCAGCCCGGGACAGAGTAATGAAAAACTGTTTTTT.

This clonotype was counted between two and nine times. The V call is TRBV10-3, the J call TRBJ2-7; TRBD1 matches at 10 bases. V shed 6 bases, J shed 4 bases, and the junction held 3 bases outside the gene matches. The CDR3 loop spans 13 amino acids. Germline-derived CDR1 and CDR2 are ENHRY and SYGVKD. CDR3 nucleotide sequence: TGTGCCATCAGGGGGACAGGGGAGTACGAGCAGTACTTC. Translation: CAIRGTGEYEQYF.

The rearrangement links TRBV18 to TRBJ2-4, with TRBD1 matching over 7 bases. V shed 5 bases and J 0 bases; nucleotides not matched to a gene: 7. This CDR3 comprises 16 residues. Germline-derived CDR1 and CDR2 are KGHSH and LQKENI. The CDR3 coding sequence is TGTGCCAGCTCAAGCCGACAGGGATTAGCCAAAAACATTCAGTACTTC. It yields the protein CASSSRQGLAKNIQYF. Supplemented by reference TRBV18 and TRBJ2-4, the full variable domain reads NAGVMQNPRHLVRRRGQEARLRCSPMKGHSHVYWYRQLPEEGLKFMVYLQKENIIDESGMPKERFSAEFPKEGPSILRIQQVVRGDSAAYFCASSSRQGLAKNIQYFGAGTRLSVL.

The table lists this clonotype with a few counts. This chain links TRBV28 with TRBJ1-4, with D unclear. The CDR3 has 14 residues. V gave up 3 bases and J gave up 8 bases, with 13 bases separating them. Germline assignment: CDR1 MDHEN and CDR2 SYDVKM. CDR3 DNA: TGTGCCAGCAGTTTTGCCTACAGTAACGAAAAACTGTTTTTT. This codes for CASSFAYSNEKLFF.

This clonotype was picked up a small number of times. The chain couples TRBV6-6 to TRBJ2-4, with a weak D call TRBD2 (5 bases). Germline CDR1 reads MNHNY; CDR2 reads SVGAGI (reference sequence). The CDR3 runs to 14 residues. V lost 11 bases and J 9 bases, leaving 23 bases between the germline ends. The CDR3: CAVQESGRNSIQYF. CDR3 bases: TGTGCCGTTCAAGAAAGCGGCCGCAACAGCATTCAGTACTTC.

This chain uses TRBV29-1 with TRBJ1-1; D not certain. Germline CDR1 reads SQVTM; CDR2 reads ANQGSEA. V was clipped by 4 bases and J by 6 bases, with 12 bases between them. The CDR3 loop spans 12 amino acids. The CDR3, as DNA: TGCAGCGTTGTTCGGGGTTCCGCTGAAGCTTTCTTT. This codes for CSVVRGSAEAFF.

This clonotype was recorded a few times. It is likely a read error, because the conserved phenylalanine at the end of the CDR3 is missing. This chain joins TRBV7-9 and TRBJ2-3; D is ambiguous. The germline V gene has CDR1 SEHNR and CDR2 FQNEAQ (reference sequence). With 1 base removed from V and 6 bases from J, the gap between germline ends came to 14 bases. This CDR3 spans 15 amino acids. CDR3 protein: CASSLGARSQDTQYL. In DNA, the CDR3 is TGTGCCAGCAGCTTAGGCGCTAGGTCACAGGATACGCAGTATCTT.

There are a few counts of this clonotype. The chain is built from TRBV20-1 and TRBJ1-1, with D perhaps TRBD1 (5 bases). Germline V gives CDR1 DFQATT, CDR2 SNEGSKA (reference sequence). This CDR3 comprises 16 residues. The V end lost 0 bases, the J end lost 4 bases, and 18 bases lay between the germline ends. This chain's CDR3 is CSARDWGMGFITEAFF. In DNA form, the CDR3 reads TGCAGTGCTAGAGATTGGGGGATGGGATTCATCACTGAAGCTTTCTTT.

This clonotype has a handful of counts. V is TRBV28 and J is TRBJ2-7; 10 nucleotides align to TRBD1. The germline gives CDR1 MDHEN, CDR2 SYDVKM. The CDR3 consists of 15 residues. Unmatched junction bases numbered 8, after V lost 7 bases and J lost 2 bases. The CDR3 DNA follows: TGTGCCAGCACCCGCCGGGACAGGGGTACCTACGAGCAGTACTTC. It encodes CASTRRDRGTYEQYF.

A single count supports this clonotype. The V call is TRBV5-8, the J call TRBJ1-4; possible D gene TRBD1, 6 bases. The length of the CDR3 is 17 residues. V dropped 2 bases and J dropped 3 bases, with 17 bases sitting between them. From germline, CDR1 is SGHTS and CDR2 YDEGEE. The CDR3 sequence: CASSFPAGGRSNEKLFF. CDR3 nucleotides: TGTGCCAGCAGCTTCCCTGCGGGGGGGCGCTCTAATGAAAAACTGTTTTTT. Full variable domain (missing parts from reference TRBV5-8 and TRBJ1-4): EAGVTQSPTHLIKTRGQQATLRCSPISGHTSVYWYQQALGLGLQFLLWYDEGEERNRGNFPPRFSGRQFPNYSSELNVNALELEDSALYLCASSFPAGGRSNEKLFFGSGTQLSVL.

About this clonotype itself: One junction end does not reproduce the germline sequence, and a read error may be involved. The chain joins TRBV27 to TRBJ2-1, with D maybe TRBD1 (5 bases). Germline V gene data show CDR1 as MNHEY and CDR2 as SMNVEV (reference sequence). The CDR3 runs 15 residues. The DNA for the CDR3 is TGTGCCAGCAGTTGGGTGGCCAGGGCCTCCTACGAGCAGTGCTTC. It codes for CASSWVARASYEQCF.

The chain couples TRBV20-1 to TRBJ2-1; D is possibly TRBD1 or TRBD2 (5 bases each). The CDR3 consists of 15 residues. The V gene lost 4 bases and the J gene lost 8 bases, with 21 bases spanning the gap. Germline V gene data show CDR1 as DFQATT and CDR2 as SNEGSKA (reference sequence). This CDR3 reads CSAINTGRPPYEQFF. The DNA of the CDR3 is TGCAGTGCTATAAACACGGGACGCCCGCCCTATGAGCAGTTCTTC.

This chain joins TRBV5-4 and TRBJ2-3; D unresolved. The V gene lost 2 bases and the J gene lost 3 bases, with 10 bases spanning the gap. Germline values: CDR1 SGHNT, CDR2 YYREEE (reference sequence). The CDR3 consists of 14 residues. The CDR3 is CASSFPGRTDTQYF. The CDR3 DNA follows: TGTGCCAGCAGCTTCCCCGGACGGACAGATACGCAGTATTTT.

The V gene is TRBV11-1, the J gene TRBJ2-5, with 8 bases aligning to TRBD2. The DNA matches TRBJ2-1 better at its end, which makes the J call doubtful. The CDR3 runs to 15 residues. Per the germline V gene, CDR1 is SGHAT and CDR2 is FQDESV (reference sequence). The CDR3 region has the DNA TGTGCCAGCAGCTTAACCCAGCGGGGGAACAATGAGCAGTTCTTC. Translation gives CASSLTQRGNNEQFF.

The gene calls are TRBV29-1 and TRBJ2-3; D not resolved. CDR3 length: 12 amino acids. V was shortened by 3 bases and J by 2 bases, with 6 bases between the two germline ends. Germline V gene data show CDR1 as SQVTM and CDR2 as ANQGSEA. In DNA, the CDR3 is TGCAGCGTTGATCAGAACACAGATACGCAGTATTTT. Its protein is CSVDQNTDTQYF.

This chain connects TRBV5-6 to TRBJ2-5; D is possibly TRBD2 (6 bases). The DNA end is a closer match to TRBJ2-1, so the J assignment may be wrong. The CDR3 totals 15 residues. Looked up from germline, CDR1 is SGHDT and CDR2 is YYEEEE. The CDR3 loop is CASSLSGTLFNEQFF. CDR3 DNA: TGTGCCAGCAGCTTATCCGGGACTCTGTTCAATGAGCAGTTCTTC.

V gene TRBV12-3 or TRBV12-4 combines with J gene TRBJ1-2, with 7 bases lining up with TRBD1. This CDR3 has 13 amino acids. V gave up 2 bases and J gave up 8 bases; unmatched junction bases: 5. The CDR3 protein is CASSLNRGVGYTF. CDR3 DNA: TGTGCCAGCAGTTTAAACAGGGGAGTGGGCTACACCTTC.

As to this clonotype: A read error may produce the germline difference seen at one junction end. The rearrangement links TRBV4-3 to TRBJ2-7; tentative D call: TRBD1 (7 bases). The CDR3 has 15 amino acids. Germline V CDR1 and CDR2: LGHNA, YSLEER. Here the CDR3 reads CASRFAPGGIYKQYF. The CDR3 nucleotides are TGCGCCAGCAGATTCGCCCCAGGGGGGATCTACAAGCAGTACTTC.

The chain joins TRBV20-1 to TRBJ2-7; possibly TRBD1 or TRBD2 for D (5 bases each). V was trimmed by 3 bases and J by 3 bases, leaving 18 bases between them. The germline V gene encodes CDR1 DFQATT and CDR2 SNEGSKA (reference sequence). This CDR3 is built from 15 residues. In DNA, the CDR3 is TGCAGTGCTAGGGACACGGTCCGGGGTGTCTACGAGCAGTACTTC. This gives the protein CSARDTVRGVYEQYF.

The chain has TRBV4-3 and TRBJ2-1, with D possibly being TRBD1 (5 bases). The CDR3 length is 16 residues. Per the germline V gene, CDR1 is LGHNA and CDR2 is YSLEER. V gave up 0 bases and J gave up 2 bases, with 11 bases separating them. For the CDR3, the DNA is TGCGCCAGCAGCCAAGATAATACAGGAACCTACAATGAGCAGTTCTTC. As protein: CASSQDNTGTYNEQFF.